One and the same sample provided the 18 T cell receptor beta chains below, sequenced in a study of blood T cells in healthy people across ages. The authors ran a second PCR of about 7 to 12 cycles using a sample-barcoded 5' primer and a J-beta primer mix. TCRdb passed the 5' RACE reads through MiXCR, listing each CDR3 protein once. The table has some 900,000 distinct CDR3 sequences, around 48% seen once. Input material: blood. These receptor sequences come from a man aged 25 to 40 in good health.

This clonotype was seen a handful of times. The V call is TRBV29-1, the J call TRBJ2-7; a weak D match, TRBD1 (6 bases). This CDR3 contains 15 residues. Germline V CDR1 and CDR2: SQVTM, ANQGSEA. V lost 5 bases to trimming and J lost 6 bases, with 23 bases between them. Here the CDR3 reads CSVILPGQDRSEQYF. CDR3 coding DNA: TGCAGCGTTATACTGCCGGGACAAGACCGGTCCGAGCAGTACTTC.

This clonotype showed up just a few times. The chain joins TRBV4-3 to TRBJ2-7, with 15 bases that match TRBD2. After removal of 0 bases from V and 9 bases from J, the junction contained 12 bases not matched to a gene. CDR3 length: 18 residues. The germline gives CDR1 LGHNA, CDR2 YSLEER. The chain's CDR3 is CASSQELGLAGGPVGQYF. DNA for the CDR3: TGCGCCAGCAGCCAAGAGTTGGGACTAGCGGGGGGTCCGGTTGGGCAGTACTTC.

This clonotype was seen just once. This sequence joins TRBV20-1 and TRBJ1-1; D unresolved. The CDR3 sequence is 12 residues long. With 3 bases removed from V and 8 bases from J, the gap between germline ends came to 13 bases. Germline V gives CDR1 DFQATT, CDR2 SNEGSKA (reference sequence). As DNA, the CDR3 is TGCAGTGCTAGTGGGATGTTAGCCGAAGCTTTCTTT. It yields the protein CSASGMLAEAFF.

The count of this clonotype is one. This chain links TRBV6-2 or TRBV6-3 with TRBJ2-6; tentatively, D is TRBD1 or TRBD2 (5 bases each). The CDR3 length is 17 residues. CDR1 and CDR2 from the germline V gene are MNHEY and SVGEGT. With 6 bases removed from V and 3 bases from J, the gap between germline ends came to 18 bases. The CDR3 is CASRRDLGGDGANVLTF. The DNA for the CDR3 is TGTGCCAGCAGACGGGACCTCGGTGGGGATGGGGCCAACGTCCTGACTTTC.

The V and J genes are TRBV29-1 and TRBJ2-5, with 8 bases fitting TRBD2. With V trimmed by 4 bases and J by 2 bases, 9 bases remained unmatched. In germline, CDR1 is SQVTM, CDR2 ANQGSEA. The CDR3 has 15 residues. The CDR3 DNA sequence: TGCAGCGTTGCCGGGAGGGCTAGCGGACAAGAGACCCAGTACTTC. Its translation is CSVAGRASGQETQYF.

This clonotype has more than one count but fewer than ten. The J gene is TRBJ2-5, the V gene TRBV24-1; no firm D call. The J call may be wrong; the DNA end is better matched by TRBJ2-7. Per the germline V gene, CDR1 is KGHDR and CDR2 is SFDVKD. The CDR3 runs to 15 residues. CDR3 sequence: CATIPSAGRTYEQYF. The CDR3 DNA reads as TGTGCCACCATCCCCAGTGCTGGCAGGACCTACGAGCAGTACTTC.

CDR3 loop: CSVEGGTEATQYF. CDR3 DNA sequence: TGCAGCGTTGAGGGGGGCACAGAAGCGACCCAGTACTTC. The chain is built from TRBV29-1 and TRBJ2-5, with D tentatively TRBD1 or TRBD2 (6 bases each). CDR3 length equals 13 residues. Trimming removed 3 bases from V and 7 bases from J, with 15 bases in between. From germline, CDR1 is SQVTM and CDR2 ANQGSEA.

The rearrangement uses TRBV4-3 and TRBJ1-2; TRBD1 is a possible D gene (5 bases). The V and J ends lost 0 bases and 4 bases respectively, with 15 bases between them. The CDR3 totals 16 residues. Germline CDR1 LGHNA, CDR2 YSLEER. CDR3 sequence (DNA): TGCGCCAGCAGCCAAGATGTCCAGGGCTTCGCCTATGGCTACACCTTC. Its translation is CASSQDVQGFAYGYTF.

V usage is TRBV10-3 and J usage is TRBJ1-5; TRBD1 agrees at 10 bases. The V and J ends lost 0 bases and 0 bases, in that order; junction bases with no gene match: 2. The CDR3 loop spans 17 amino acids. Per germline, CDR1 ENHRY and CDR2 SYGVKD. The CDR3 here is CAISESGTGDSNQPQHF. The CDR3 DNA sequence: TGTGCCATCAGTGAGTCTGGGACAGGGGATAGCAATCAGCCCCAGCATTTT.

The chain uses TRBV20-1 and TRBJ2-7; 9 positions agree with TRBD2. V lost 3 bases to trimming and J lost 4 bases; unmatched junction nucleotides: 7. The CDR3 extends over 14 amino acids. Germline V gene lookup returns CDR1 DFQATT and CDR2 SNEGSKA (reference sequence). This CDR3 is CSASYGTSSYEQYF. The DNA of the CDR3 is TGCAGTGCTAGTTACGGGACTAGCTCTTACGAGCAGTACTTC.

This sequence joins TRBV20-1 and TRBJ2-1; D is perhaps TRBD2 (6 bases). The V gene lost 2 bases and the J gene lost 10 bases, with 18 bases spanning the gap. Germline V gives CDR1 DFQATT, CDR2 SNEGSKA (reference sequence). The CDR3 is 14 residues long. As DNA, the CDR3 is TGCAGTGCTAGATCGGGGACTGGTCTTTGGGAGCAGTTCTTC. Translation: CSARSGTGLWEQFF.

This clonotype has a single count. V gene TRBV21-1 combines with J gene TRBJ2-3. TRBV21-1 is assigned pseudogene status. This CDR3 comprises 18 residues. Here the CDR3 reads CASSNGRADQKCTDTQYF. DNA of the CDR3: TGTGCCAGCAGCAATGGTAGAGCAGACCAAAAGTGCACAGATACGCAGTATTTT.

This chain uses TRBV27 with TRBJ2-1; possible D gene TRBD1, 7 bases. The germline V gene encodes CDR1 MNHEY and CDR2 SMNVEV (reference sequence). V was cut by 8 bases and J by 9 bases, with 17 bases left in between. This CDR3 has 13 amino acids. The CDR3 loop is CASGLTGATEQFF. The DNA for the CDR3 is TGTGCCAGCGGACTAACAGGGGCCACTGAGCAGTTCTTC.

This clonotype came up a few times. J is TRBJ1-2 and V is TRBV7-3; a possible D gene is TRBD1 (5 bases). V was cut by 2 bases and J by 7 bases, with 11 bases left in between. Germline V gives CDR1 SGHTA, CDR2 FQGTGA. This CDR3 comprises 13 residues. The CDR3 here is CASSLASGGGYTF. The CDR3 DNA is TGTGCCAGCAGCTTAGCAAGCGGGGGTGGCTACACCTTC. Filled out from reference TRBV7-3 and TRBJ1-2, the complete variable domain reads GAGVSQTPSNKVTEKGKYVELRCDPISGHTALYWYRQSLGQGPEFLIYFQGTGAADDSGLPNDRFFAVRPEGSVSTLKIQRTERGDSAVYLCASSLASGGGYTFGSGTRLTVV.

This rearrangement joins TRBV6-5 to TRBJ2-3; the match to TRBD2 covers 7 bases. V was clipped by 9 bases and J by 2 bases; unmatched bases: 11. The CDR3 sequence is 15 residues long. Germline CDR1 is MNHEY and CDR2 is SVGAGI. Here the CDR3 reads CASTLGGGPTDTQYF. CDR3 DNA: TGTGCCAGTACGCTGGGGGGAGGGCCCACAGATACGCAGTATTTT.

This chain links TRBV6-5 with TRBJ1-2, with D uncertain. This CDR3 has 15 amino acids. Deletions cut 2 bases from V and 0 bases from J, with 10 bases between. Looked up from germline, CDR1 is MNHEY and CDR2 is SVGAGI. As DNA, the CDR3 is TGTGCCAGCAGTTACATCAGCTCTTCTAACTATGGCTACACCTTC. Protein product: CASSYISSSNYGYTF.

The chain couples TRBV14 to TRBJ2-4, with 8 positions matching TRBD2. Germline values: CDR1 SGHDN, CDR2 FVKESK. This CDR3 spans 14 amino acids. Trimming cost V 4 bases and J 9 bases; bases outside gene matches: 8. CDR3 region: CASSPDGGETIQYF. The CDR3 region has the DNA TGTGCCAGCAGCCCCGACGGGGGGGAGACCATTCAGTACTTC.

The chain recombines TRBV6-1 with TRBJ1-1; TRBD1 matches at 8 bases. V lost 6 bases and J lost 11; bases outside the gene matches: 8. The CDR3 is 12 amino acids. Per the germline V gene, CDR1 is MNHNS and CDR2 is SASEGT. CDR3 DNA: TGTGCCAGCAGCCAACAGGGGGTGGACGCTTTCTTT. Translation: CASSQQGVDAFF.